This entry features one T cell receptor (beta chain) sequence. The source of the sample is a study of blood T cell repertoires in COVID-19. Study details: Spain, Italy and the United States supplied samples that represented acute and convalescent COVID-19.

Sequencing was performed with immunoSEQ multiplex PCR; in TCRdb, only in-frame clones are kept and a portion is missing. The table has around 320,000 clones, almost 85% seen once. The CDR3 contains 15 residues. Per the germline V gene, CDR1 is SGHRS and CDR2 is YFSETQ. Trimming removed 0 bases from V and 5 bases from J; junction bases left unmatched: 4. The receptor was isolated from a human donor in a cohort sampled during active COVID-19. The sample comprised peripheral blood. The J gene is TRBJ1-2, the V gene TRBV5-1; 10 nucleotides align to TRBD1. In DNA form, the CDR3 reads TGCGCCAGCAGCTTGGGACAGGGGGCTCTATATGGCTACACCTTC. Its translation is CASSLGQGALYGYTF.